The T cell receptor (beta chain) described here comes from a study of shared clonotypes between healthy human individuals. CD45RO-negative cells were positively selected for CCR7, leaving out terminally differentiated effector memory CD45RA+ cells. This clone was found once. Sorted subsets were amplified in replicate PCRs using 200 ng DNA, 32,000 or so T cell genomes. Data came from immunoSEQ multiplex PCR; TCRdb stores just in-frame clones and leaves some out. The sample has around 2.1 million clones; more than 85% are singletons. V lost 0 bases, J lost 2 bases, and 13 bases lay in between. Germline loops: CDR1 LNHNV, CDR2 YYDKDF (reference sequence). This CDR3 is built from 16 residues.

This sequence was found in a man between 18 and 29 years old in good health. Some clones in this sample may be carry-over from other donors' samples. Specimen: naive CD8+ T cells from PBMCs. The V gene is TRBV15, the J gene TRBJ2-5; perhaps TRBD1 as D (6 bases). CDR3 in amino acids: CATSRERDMGQETQYF. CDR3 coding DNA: TGTGCCACCAGCAGAGAACGGGACATGGGTCAAGAGACCCAGTACTTC.